This TCR beta chain was sequenced in a study of beta chain features in type 1 diabetes. As every portion of the isolated RNA was reverse transcribed, the sequencing read expressed TCRB transcripts. Measured with immunoSEQ multiplex PCR; TCRdb has only the in-frame clones, and not every one. Found here are 450,000 to 600,000 clones, approximately 30% of them singletons; the top ten hold 0.05% to 0.065%. The CDR3 runs to 12 residues. The ends were cut back, 2 bases at V and 5 bases at J, with 7 bases in the middle. CDR1 MDHEN and CDR2 SYDVKM come from the germline V gene. The receptor was isolated from a man younger than 35 in good health. The sequenced sample was naive CD4+ T cells from blood. The gene calls are TRBV28 and TRBJ2-7; no reliable D call. CDR3 nucleotides: TGTGCCAGCAGTTTACCAGGAAACGAGCAGTACTTC. The encoded protein is CASSLPGNEQYF.